This T cell receptor beta chain derives from a study of blood T cell repertoires in COVID-19. The V gene lost 5 bases and the J gene lost 4 bases, with 9 bases spanning the gap. The germline V gene has CDR1 MNHEY and CDR2 SMNVEV (reference sequence). The CDR3 consists of 14 residues. The protocol was immunoSEQ multiplex PCR, while the TCRdb copy is restricted to in-frame clones and leaves out a portion. The sample lists a few hundred thousand clones; 92% were seen once. Everyone who took part was about 18 to 90 years old, and they came from 20 to 25 US areas. This sequence originates from a young woman who had recovered from COVID-19. The sequencing sample was made of PBMCs or T cells enriched from blood (not recorded which). The chain uses TRBV27 and TRBJ1-6; possible D gene TRBD1, 6 bases. The chain's CDR3 is CASSPGQYNSPLHF. CDR3 DNA sequence: TGTGCCAGCAGTCCCGGACAGTATAATTCACCCCTCCACTTT.